Below are 4 T cell receptor beta chains sequenced from a single sample in a study of blood T cell repertoires in COVID-19. Method: immunoSEQ multiplex PCR; TCRdb's copy keeps in-frame clones and lacks some. The profile shows 85,000 to 95,000 clones, roughly 88% of them singletons. The sequenced material came from peripheral blood. Receptors originate from a man aged 55 to 70 with acute or convalescent COVID-19.

The sample holds one count of this clone. The chain is built from TRBV7-9 and TRBJ2-1, with TRBD1 as a possible D gene (5 bases). The germline CDR1 and CDR2 sequences are SEHNR and FQNEAQ (reference sequence). CDR3 size: 16 residues. V lost 4 bases and J lost 0, with 13 bases in between. The CDR3 sequence: CASSSVTATSYNEQFF. For the CDR3, the DNA is TGTGCCAGCAGCTCCGTGACAGCAACCTCCTACAATGAGCAGTTCTTC. The full variable domain, in which reference TRBV7-9 and TRBJ2-1 provide the parts outside the CDR3, is DTGVSQNPRHKITKRGQNVTFRCDPISEHNRLYWYRQTLGQGPEFLTYFQNEAQLEKSRLLSDRFSAERPKGSFSTLEIQRTEQGDSAMYLCASSSVTATSYNEQFFGPGTRLTVL.

This clone was seen more than once but under ten times. The chain recombines TRBV6-5 with TRBJ2-7; a weak D match, TRBD2 (7 bases). The V end lost 7 bases, the J end lost 4 bases, and 17 bases lay between the germline ends. The CDR3 loop spans 14 amino acids. Germline loops: CDR1 MNHEY, CDR2 SVGAGI. CDR3 nucleotides: TGTGCCAGCACTACCGGGACACTAGCGTACGAGCAGTACTTC. Translated: CASTTGTLAYEQYF.

This sequence joins TRBV7-3 and TRBJ2-6; 7 nucleotides line up with TRBD1. Germline V gives CDR1 SGHTA, CDR2 FQGTGA. This CDR3 contains 16 residues. Trimming at V came to 0 bases and at J to 3 bases, leaving 2 bases not matched to a gene. The CDR3 sequence: CASSLTGGSGANVLTF. CDR3 nucleotide sequence: TGTGCCAGCAGCTTAACAGGGGGCAGTGGGGCCAACGTCCTGACTTTC.

This clone came up a few times. V is TRBV25-1 and J is TRBJ2-5; 13 bases line up with TRBD2. This CDR3 has 17 residues. Germline-derived CDR1 and CDR2 are MGHDK and SYGVNS. J gave up 4 bases and V 4 bases, and 9 bases lay outside the gene matches. The CDR3 loop is CASSAGRTSGGGETQYF. The CDR3 DNA is TGTGCCAGCAGTGCGGGTCGGACTAGCGGGGGAGGAGAGACCCAGTACTTC.